This passage covers 23 T cell receptor beta chains from one sample sequenced in a study of neurological immune-mediated disorders. TCRdb redid the calling of the 5' RACE reads with MiXCR, one entry per CDR3 protein. The sample records 25,000 to 30,000 distinct CDR3 sequences, approximately 6.6% being singletons. The specimen was PBMCs. The receptors derive from a woman between 50 and 59 years old in good health.

This clonotype was seen many times. The CDR3: CASNQDSPRRLDGYTF. Written as DNA, the CDR3 is TGTGCCAGCAACCAGGACAGTCCACGGCGGTTGGATGGCTACACCTTC. The V and J genes are TRBV5-5 and TRBJ1-2; tentatively, D is TRBD1 (6 bases). The CDR3 sequence is 16 residues long. Trimming cost V 6 bases and J 6 bases, with 24 bases left between them. Germline V gene lookup returns CDR1 SGHKS and CDR2 YYEKEE (reference sequence).

This clonotype was found many times. The rearrangement links TRBV20-1 to TRBJ2-1, with 9 bases matching TRBD2. CDR1 is DFQATT and CDR2 is SNEGSKA in the germline V gene (reference sequence). With 2 bases clipped from V and 7 bases from J, the junction kept 3 bases outside the gene matches. The CDR3 length is 13 residues. CDR3 amino acids: CSARLAGVNEQFF. DNA of the CDR3: TGCAGTGCTAGATTAGCGGGAGTAAATGAGCAGTTCTTC.

This clonotype came up a few times. The genes are TRBV5-4 and TRBJ2-1; no clear D gene. V was trimmed by 4 bases and J by 7 bases, leaving 9 bases between them. Per the germline V gene, CDR1 is SGHNT and CDR2 is YYREEE (reference sequence). CDR3 length: 12 residues. CDR3 in amino acids: CASSNTENEQFF. The CDR3 bases are TGTGCCAGCAGCAACACAGAGAATGAGCAGTTCTTC.

This clonotype has a count of ten or more. The chain recombines TRBV20-1 with TRBJ2-5; no firm D call. Germline CDR1 DFQATT, CDR2 SNEGSKA (reference sequence). V was clipped by 2 bases and J by 0 bases, with 4 bases between them. This CDR3 has 12 amino acids. CDR3 loop: CSARLDQETQYF. In DNA form, the CDR3 reads TGCAGTGCTAGACTGGACCAAGAGACCCAGTACTTC.

By sample fraction, this clonotype is medium-sized. J is TRBJ2-3 and V is TRBV20-1; D is possibly TRBD2 (6 bases). The V and J ends lost 4 bases and 2 bases respectively, with 13 bases between them. The CDR3 contains 14 residues. Germline CDR1 DFQATT, CDR2 SNEGSKA (reference sequence). The CDR3: CSAISGGATDTQYF. Here the CDR3 DNA reads TGCAGTGCTATTAGCGGCGGGGCCACAGATACGCAGTATTTT.

This clonotype was seen many times. The chain couples TRBV7-2 to TRBJ1-1; 9 bases are shared with TRBD1. V dropped 5 bases and J dropped 1; count of bases not matched to a gene: 5. Germline V CDR1 and CDR2: SGHTA, FQGNSA. The CDR3 is 15 amino acids. The CDR3 DNA reads as TGTGCCAGCAGCCCCCGGACAGGGGAGAACACTGAAGCTTTCTTT. Amino acids: CASSPRTGENTEAFF.

This clonotype has at least ten counts. J is TRBJ2-4 and V is TRBV20-1; no clear D. From germline, CDR1 is DFQATT and CDR2 SNEGSKA (reference sequence). This CDR3 has 13 amino acids. V gave up 5 bases and J gave up 6 bases, with 14 bases separating them. The chain's CDR3 is CSAQKAVSNIQYF. CDR3 coding DNA: TGCAGTGCTCAGAAGGCGGTTTCAAACATTCAGTACTTC.

Many counts were recorded for this clonotype. This chain joins TRBV12-3 or TRBV12-4 and TRBJ1-1; D not resolved. Trimming took 3 bases from V and 0 from J, leaving 14 bases between them. The CDR3 runs 16 residues. CDR3 sequence: CASSLLSGGMNTEAFF. CDR3 bases: TGTGCCAGCAGTTTGTTGTCTGGCGGGATGAACACTGAAGCTTTCTTT.

This clonotype was recorded many times. The J gene is TRBJ1-3, the V gene TRBV20-1, with D unclear. Germline assignment: CDR1 DFQATT and CDR2 SNEGSKA (reference sequence). Trimming left V 0 bases short and J 7 bases short, with 7 bases between. The length of the CDR3 is 12 residues. The CDR3 sequence is CSARDPWNTIYF. The CDR3 DNA is TGCAGTGCTAGAGATCCTTGGAACACCATATATTTT.

This clonotype has a count of ten or more. DNA for the CDR3: TGTGCCAGCAGTCGACCCGGGACAGGGAGCTCCTACGAGCAGTACTTC. This gives the protein CASSRPGTGSSYEQYF. This rearrangement joins TRBV28 to TRBJ2-7, with 9 bases fitting TRBD1. J gave up 0 bases and V 5 bases, and 8 bases lay outside the gene matches. Germline-derived CDR1 and CDR2 are MDHEN and SYDVKM. CDR3 size: 16 residues.

The sample holds many counts of this clonotype. The chain links TRBV18 to TRBJ2-7; D not resolved. V gave up 3 bases and J gave up 3 bases, with 12 bases separating them. The CDR3 contains 14 residues. From germline, CDR1 is KGHSH and CDR2 LQKENI. DNA of the CDR3: TGTGCCAGCTCACCGAAGGACGGAAACTACGAGCAGTACTTC. Encoded protein: CASSPKDGNYEQYF.

The J gene is TRBJ1-1, the V gene TRBV7-9; D is perhaps TRBD1 (5 bases). Germline V gives CDR1 SEHNR, CDR2 FQNEAQ (reference sequence). The CDR3 totals 12 residues. The V gene lost 11 bases and the J gene lost 0 bases, with 10 bases spanning the gap. The CDR3 nucleotides read TGTGCCGGATCGACAGTGAACACTGAAGCTTTCTTT. Amino acid sequence: CAGSTVNTEAFF.

This clonotype is labeled as medium-sized. The V and J genes are TRBV5-6 and TRBJ2-1, with D tentatively TRBD1 (6 bases). Trimming removed 7 bases from V and 0 bases from J, with 17 bases in between. This CDR3 is built from 16 residues. Per the germline V gene, CDR1 is SGHDT and CDR2 is YYEEEE. As DNA, the CDR3 is TGTGCCAGCTTAAATCTCGGACAGAGCTCCTACAATGAGCAGTTCTTC. It codes for CASLNLGQSSYNEQFF. Full variable domain (rest looked up from reference TRBV5-6 and TRBJ2-1): DAGVTQSPTHLIKTRGQQVTLRCSPKSGHDTVSWYQQALGQGPQFIFQYYEEEERQRGNFPDRFSGHQFPNYSSELNVNALLLGDSALYLCASLNLGQSSYNEQFFGPGTRLTVL.

This clonotype showed up many times. The chain joins TRBV5-1 to TRBJ2-3, with 8 bases that match TRBD1. This CDR3 comprises 17 residues. V dropped 1 base and J dropped 3; count of bases not matched to a gene: 10. Germline V gene data show CDR1 as SGHRS and CDR2 as YFSETQ. The CDR3 DNA reads TGCGCCAGCAGCTTGAATGTCCGCAGGGGGCCGACAGATACGCAGTATTTT. This gives the protein CASSLNVRRGPTDTQYF.

This clonotype was recorded many times. The rearrangement uses TRBV7-9 and TRBJ2-7; no clear D gene. Per the germline V gene, CDR1 is SEHNR and CDR2 is FQNEAQ (reference sequence). V lost 2 bases and J lost 12, with 11 bases in between. The CDR3 covers 11 residues. The CDR3 DNA follows: TGTGCCAGCAGCTTATCCGGCTATTGGTACTTC. Translating gives CASSLSGYWYF.

In its sample, this clonotype was seen many times. V usage is TRBV9 and J usage is TRBJ2-2; possibly TRBD2 for D (6 bases). Germline V gene sequence: CDR1 SGDLS, CDR2 YYNGEE. The CDR3 spans 16 residues. The germline V and J ends were trimmed by 4 bases and 2 bases, with 15 bases remaining between them. In DNA form, the CDR3 reads TGTGCCAGCAGCCCCACGGGAGCCCCCAACACCGGGGAGCTGTTTTTT. It encodes CASSPTGAPNTGELFF. The variable domain in full, completed from reference TRBV9 and TRBJ2-2, reads DSGVTQTPKHLITATGQRVTLRCSPRSGDLSVYWYQQSLDQGLQFLIQYYNGEERAKGNILERFSAQQFPDLHSELNLSSLELGDSALYFCASSPTGAPNTGELFFGEGSRLTVL.

This clonotype occurred many times. The DNA for the CDR3 is TGCAGTGCTGAGACTAGCGGGGGGGCAACTGAGCAGTTCTTC. Protein: CSAETSGGATEQFF. The chain combines TRBV20-1 with TRBJ2-1; 14 bases align to TRBD2. CDR1 is DFQATT, CDR2 SNEGSKA, per germline (reference sequence). Trimming took 5 bases from V and 9 from J; bases not matched to a gene: 6. There are 14 residues in the CDR3.

This clonotype was picked up many times. This sequence joins TRBV30 and TRBJ1-1; D is unclear. V was clipped by 0 bases and J by 7 bases, with 9 bases between them. CDR3 size: 12 residues. Germline V gene lookup returns CDR1 GTSNPN and CDR2 SVGIG (reference sequence). This chain's CDR3 is CAWSVMEGEAFF. As DNA, the CDR3 is TGTGCCTGGAGTGTAATGGAGGGTGAAGCTTTCTTT.

This clonotype was seen at least ten times. The chain employs TRBV7-3 and TRBJ2-5; TRBD2 matches at 9 bases. This CDR3 region has 14 residues. Germline CDR1 and CDR2: SGHTA and FQGTGA. The trim removed 2 bases at V and 2 bases at J, leaving 0 bases unmatched. The CDR3 bases are TGTGCCAGCAGCTTACTAGCGGGACAAGAGACCCAGTACTTC. This encodes CASSLLAGQETQYF.

This clonotype was observed a handful of times. V usage is TRBV6-5 and J usage is TRBJ2-7, with D unclear. Germline V gene lookup returns CDR1 MNHEY and CDR2 SVGAGI. The CDR3 length is 11 residues. Trimming removed 7 bases at V and 3 bases at J, with 7 bases between. The DNA of the CDR3 is TGTGCCAGCACCAGAGGCTACGAGCAGTACTTC. Translated: CASTRGYEQYF.

This clonotype was counted at least ten times. This chain links TRBV24-1 with TRBJ2-1, with TRBD1 matching 7 bases. Germline values: CDR1 KGHDR, CDR2 SFDVKD. CDR3 length: 20 residues. V lost 9 bases, J lost 3 bases, and 25 bases stayed unmatched. CDR3 in amino acids: CATASKNRGSIQGHYNEQFF. As DNA, the CDR3 is TGTGCCACCGCCAGCAAAAACAGGGGATCGATCCAGGGCCACTACAATGAGCAGTTCTTC.

This clonotype was picked up a small number of times. J is TRBJ2-2 and V is TRBV14, with D maybe TRBD2 (6 bases). V was cut by 0 bases and J by 4 bases, with 9 bases left in between. This CDR3 contains 15 residues. Germline V gives CDR1 SGHDN, CDR2 FVKESK. The CDR3 loop reads CASSQELGGTGELFF. The CDR3 DNA sequence: TGTGCCAGCAGCCAAGAACTCGGGGGCACCGGGGAGCTGTTTTTT. The full variable domain, its missing parts supplied by reference TRBV14 and TRBJ2-2, is EAGVTQFPSHSVIEKGQTVTLRCDPISGHDNLYWYRRVMGKEIKFLLHFVKESKQDESGMPNNRFLAERTGGTYSTLKVQPAELEDSGVYFCASSQELGGTGELFFGEGSRLTVL.

At least ten counts were recorded for this clonotype. The J gene is TRBJ2-7, the V gene TRBV6-2 or TRBV6-3; possibly TRBD1 for D (5 bases). Per germline, CDR1 MNHEY and CDR2 SVGEGT. This CDR3 is 11 amino acids long. V was pared by 6 bases and J by 4 bases, with 7 bases between. The CDR3 reads CASRTAYEQYF. The CDR3 bases are TGTGCCAGCAGGACAGCTTACGAGCAGTACTTC.